Below, one T cell receptor beta chain is given with its context. This sample is drawn from a study of blood T cell repertoires in COVID-19. Across the whole study: Acute and convalescent COVID-19 specimens originated in the United States, Italy and Spain. From T cells, B-cell-depleted T cells, or PBMCs came the material, which was cDNA or gDNA.

Trimming took 8 bases from V and 6 from J; bases not matched to a gene: 11. The CDR3 loop spans 15 amino acids. Germline V CDR1 and CDR2: MDHEN, SYDVKM. In the original processing: Quantification of nucleated cells was approximated via reference gene primer amplification. Data came from immunoSEQ multiplex PCR; TCRdb stores just in-frame clones and leaves some out. D and trimming come from the DNA, and the V and J calls and clone size come from that table. The sample holds 90,000 to 130,000 clones, 80% to 90% seen once. The genes are TRBV28 and TRBJ2-3; TRBD1 matches at 10 bases. The specimen sequenced was peripheral blood. The receptor was derived from a woman aged 60-70 years with acute or convalescent COVID-19. CDR3 sequence: CASSSPGQGSDTQYF. CDR3 bases: TGTGCCAGCTCCTCCCCGGGACAGGGGTCCGATACGCAGTATTTT. The full variable domain, its missing parts supplied by reference TRBV28 and TRBJ2-3, is DVKVTQSSRYLVKRTGEKVFLECVQDMDHENMFWYRQDPGLGLRLIYFSYDVKMKEKGDIPEGYSVSREKKERFSLILESASTNQTSMYLCASSSPGQGSDTQYFGPGTRLTVL.